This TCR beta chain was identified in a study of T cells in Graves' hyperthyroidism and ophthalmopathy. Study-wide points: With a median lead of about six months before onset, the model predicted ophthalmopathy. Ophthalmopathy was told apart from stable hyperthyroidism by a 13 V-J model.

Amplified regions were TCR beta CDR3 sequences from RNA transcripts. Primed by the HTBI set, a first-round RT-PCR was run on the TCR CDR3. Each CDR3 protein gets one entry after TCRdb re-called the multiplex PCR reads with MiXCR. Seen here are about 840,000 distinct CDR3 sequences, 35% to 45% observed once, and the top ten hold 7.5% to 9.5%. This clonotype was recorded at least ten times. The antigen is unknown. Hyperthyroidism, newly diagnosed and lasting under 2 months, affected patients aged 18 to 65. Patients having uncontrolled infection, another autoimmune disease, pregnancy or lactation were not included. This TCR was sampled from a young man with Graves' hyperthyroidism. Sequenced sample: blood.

The CDR3 nucleotides read TGTGCCAGCAGCTCACCCGACAGACTCTCTGGAAACACCATATATTTT. Protein product: CASSSPDRLSGNTIYF. The chain uses TRBV7-2 and TRBJ1-3; TRBD1 is a possible D gene (5 bases). The CDR3 length is 16 residues. CDR1 is SGHTA, CDR2 FQGNSA, per germline. Trimming pared 4 bases from V and 0 bases from J, leaving 13 bases between.